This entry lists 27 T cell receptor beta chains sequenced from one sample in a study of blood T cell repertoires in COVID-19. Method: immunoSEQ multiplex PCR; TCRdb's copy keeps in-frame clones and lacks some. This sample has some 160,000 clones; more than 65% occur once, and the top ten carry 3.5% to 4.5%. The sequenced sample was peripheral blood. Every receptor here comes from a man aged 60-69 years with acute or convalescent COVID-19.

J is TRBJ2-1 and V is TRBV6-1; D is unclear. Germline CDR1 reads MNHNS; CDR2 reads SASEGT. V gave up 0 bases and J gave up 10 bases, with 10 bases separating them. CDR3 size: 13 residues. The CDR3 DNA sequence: TGTGCCAGCAGTGAAGCGAGCGACGGGGAGCAGTTCTTC. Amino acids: CASSEASDGEQFF.

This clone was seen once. CDR3 DNA: TGCGCCAGCAGCTCACTTCCCCTCCAGCCCGGGACTAGACAAGAGACCCAGTACTTC. Translating gives CASSSLPLQPGTRQETQYF. The chain links TRBV5-1 to TRBJ2-5; the match to TRBD2 covers 8 bases. CDR1 is SGHRS and CDR2 is YFSETQ in the germline V gene. V was clipped by 3 bases and J by 2 bases; unmatched bases: 18. This CDR3 has 19 residues.

CDR3 sequence (DNA): TGTGCCTGGAGCTCCACGGACAGGAAAGAGACCCAGTACTTC. The encoded protein is CAWSSTDRKETQYF. The chain has TRBV30 and TRBJ2-5; TRBD1 matches at 7 bases. This CDR3 contains 14 residues. Trimming took 3 bases from V and 3 from J; bases not matched to a gene: 7. CDR1 is GTSNPN, CDR2 SVGIG, per germline (reference sequence).

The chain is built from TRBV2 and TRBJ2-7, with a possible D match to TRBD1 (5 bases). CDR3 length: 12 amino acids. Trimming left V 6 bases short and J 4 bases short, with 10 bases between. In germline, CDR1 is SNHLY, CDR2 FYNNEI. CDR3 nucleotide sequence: TGTGCCAGCAGGAATGACAGATACGAGCAGTACTTC. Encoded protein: CASRNDRYEQYF.

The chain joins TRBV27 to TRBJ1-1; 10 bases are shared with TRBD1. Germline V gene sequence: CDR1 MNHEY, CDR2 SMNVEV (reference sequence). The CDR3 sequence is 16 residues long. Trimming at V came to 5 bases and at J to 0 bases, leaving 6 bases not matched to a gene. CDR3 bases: TGTGCCAGCAGTCCGTGGACAGGGGGAATGAACACTGAAGCTTTCTTT. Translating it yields CASSPWTGGMNTEAFF.

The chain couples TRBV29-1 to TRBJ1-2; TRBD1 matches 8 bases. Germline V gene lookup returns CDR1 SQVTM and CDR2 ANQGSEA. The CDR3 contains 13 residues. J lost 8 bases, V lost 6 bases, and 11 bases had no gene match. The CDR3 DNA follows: TGCAGCGTCGGACAGGGCATTGCGAGGGGCTACACCTTC. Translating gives CSVGQGIARGYTF.

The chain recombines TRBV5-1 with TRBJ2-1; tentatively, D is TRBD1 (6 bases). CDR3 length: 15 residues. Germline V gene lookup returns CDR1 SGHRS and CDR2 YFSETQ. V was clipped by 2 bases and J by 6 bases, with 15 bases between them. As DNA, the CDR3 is TGCGCCAGCAGCTTACCACTAGGGGGTACCAATGAGCAGTTCTTC. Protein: CASSLPLGGTNEQFF.

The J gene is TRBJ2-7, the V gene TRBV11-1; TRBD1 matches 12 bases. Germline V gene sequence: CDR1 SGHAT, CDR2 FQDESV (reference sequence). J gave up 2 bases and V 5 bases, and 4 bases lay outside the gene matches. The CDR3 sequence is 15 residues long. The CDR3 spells CASSPRDRGPYEQYF. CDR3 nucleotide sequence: TGTGCCAGCAGCCCCCGGGACAGGGGGCCCTACGAGCAGTACTTC.

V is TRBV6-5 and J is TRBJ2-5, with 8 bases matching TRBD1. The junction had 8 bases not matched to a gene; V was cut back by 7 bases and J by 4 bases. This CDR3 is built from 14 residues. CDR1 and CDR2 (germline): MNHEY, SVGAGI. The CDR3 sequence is CASTPRTGRETQYF. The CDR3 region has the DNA TGTGCCAGCACTCCCAGGACAGGGCGAGAGACCCAGTACTTC.

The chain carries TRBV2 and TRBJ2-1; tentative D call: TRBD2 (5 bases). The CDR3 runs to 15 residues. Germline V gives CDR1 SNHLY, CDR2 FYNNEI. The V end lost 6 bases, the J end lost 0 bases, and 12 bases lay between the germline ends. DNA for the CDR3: TGTGCCAGCAGCCCGGGGTACTTCTCCTACAATGAGCAGTTCTTC. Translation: CASSPGYFSYNEQFF.

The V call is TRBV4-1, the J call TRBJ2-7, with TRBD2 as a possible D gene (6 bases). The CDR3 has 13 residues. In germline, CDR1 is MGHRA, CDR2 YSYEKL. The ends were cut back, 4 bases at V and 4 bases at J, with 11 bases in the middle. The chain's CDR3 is CASSLTGSYEQYF. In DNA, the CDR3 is TGCGCCAGCAGCCTCACCGGGAGTTACGAGCAGTACTTC.

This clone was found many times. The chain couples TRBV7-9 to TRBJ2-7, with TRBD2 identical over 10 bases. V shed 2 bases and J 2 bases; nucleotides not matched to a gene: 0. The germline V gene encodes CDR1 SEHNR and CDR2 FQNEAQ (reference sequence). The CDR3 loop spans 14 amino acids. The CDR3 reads CASSLSGRAYEQYF. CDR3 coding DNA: TGTGCCAGCAGCTTAAGCGGGAGGGCCTACGAGCAGTACTTC.

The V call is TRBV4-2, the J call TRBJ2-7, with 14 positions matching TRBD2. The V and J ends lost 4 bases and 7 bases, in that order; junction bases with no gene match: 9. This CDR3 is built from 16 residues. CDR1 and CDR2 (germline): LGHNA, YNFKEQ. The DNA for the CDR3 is TGTGCCAGCAGCCTACGACTAGCGGGAGGGCCGGGGGAGCAGTACTTC. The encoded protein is CASSLRLAGGPGEQYF.

The CDR3 here is CASSSTGGNSPLHF. The DNA of the CDR3 is TGTGCCAGCAGCTCAACAGGGGGCAATTCACCCCTCCACTTT. The rearrangement uses TRBV11-2 and TRBJ1-6; 9 nucleotides align to TRBD1. The CDR3 extends over 14 amino acids. Trimming at V came to 4 bases and at J to 7 bases, leaving 2 bases not matched to a gene. CDR1 SGHAT and CDR2 FQNNGV come from the germline V gene.

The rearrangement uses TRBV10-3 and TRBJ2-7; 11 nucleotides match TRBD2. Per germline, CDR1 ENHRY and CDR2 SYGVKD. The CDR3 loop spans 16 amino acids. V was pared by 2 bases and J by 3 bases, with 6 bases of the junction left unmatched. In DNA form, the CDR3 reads TGTGCCATCAGTGAGACAACGGGACTAGCGGACTACGAGCAGTACTTC. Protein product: CAISETTGLADYEQYF.

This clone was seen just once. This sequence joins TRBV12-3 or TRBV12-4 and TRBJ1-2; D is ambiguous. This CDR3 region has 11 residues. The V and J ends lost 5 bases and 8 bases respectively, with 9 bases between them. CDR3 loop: CASSPQRGYTF. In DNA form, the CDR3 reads TGTGCCAGCAGTCCCCAGCGCGGCTACACCTTC.

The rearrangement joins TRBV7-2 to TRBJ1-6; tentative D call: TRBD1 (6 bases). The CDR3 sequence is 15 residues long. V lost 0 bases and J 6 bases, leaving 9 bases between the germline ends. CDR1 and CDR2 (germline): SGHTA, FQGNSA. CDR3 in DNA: TGTGCCAGCAGCTTAGCCAGGGGCCTTAATTCACCCCTCCACTTT. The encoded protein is CASSLARGLNSPLHF.

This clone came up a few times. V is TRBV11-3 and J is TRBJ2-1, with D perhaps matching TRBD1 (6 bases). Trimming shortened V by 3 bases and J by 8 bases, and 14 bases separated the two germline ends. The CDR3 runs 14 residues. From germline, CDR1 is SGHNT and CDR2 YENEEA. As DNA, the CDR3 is TGTGCCAGCAGCTTCTTGGACAGCCCCCATGAGCAGTTCTTC. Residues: CASSFLDSPHEQFF.

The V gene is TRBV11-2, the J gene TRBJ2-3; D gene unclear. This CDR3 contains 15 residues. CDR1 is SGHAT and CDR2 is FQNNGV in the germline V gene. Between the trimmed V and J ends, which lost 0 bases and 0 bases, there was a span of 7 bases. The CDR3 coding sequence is TGTGCCAGCAGCTTAGAGGCCAAGAGCACAGATACGCAGTATTTT. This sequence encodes CASSLEAKSTDTQYF.

The CDR3 here is CASSLSREKYGYTF. The CDR3 DNA reads as TGTGCCAGCAGCTTGAGCAGGGAAAAGTATGGCTACACCTTC. The rearrangement links TRBV5-4 to TRBJ1-2, with a tentative D call TRBD1 (5 bases). This CDR3 has 14 amino acids. With 1 base removed from V and 5 bases from J, the gap between germline ends came to 12 bases. Germline V gene data show CDR1 as SGHNT and CDR2 as YYREEE (reference sequence).

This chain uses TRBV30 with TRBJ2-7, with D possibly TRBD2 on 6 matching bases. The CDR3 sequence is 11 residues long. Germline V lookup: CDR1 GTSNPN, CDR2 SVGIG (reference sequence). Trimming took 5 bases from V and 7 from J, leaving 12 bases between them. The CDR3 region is CAWDTGGEQYF. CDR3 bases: TGTGCCTGGGACACTGGAGGGGAGCAGTACTTC.

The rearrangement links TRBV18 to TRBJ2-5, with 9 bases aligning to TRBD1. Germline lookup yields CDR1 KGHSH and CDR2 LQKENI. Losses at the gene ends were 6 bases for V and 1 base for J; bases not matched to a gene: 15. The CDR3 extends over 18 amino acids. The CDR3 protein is CASSLLASGTGTQETQYF. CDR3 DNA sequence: TGTGCCAGCTCTCTCCTGGCCTCCGGGACAGGGACCCAAGAGACCCAGTACTTC.

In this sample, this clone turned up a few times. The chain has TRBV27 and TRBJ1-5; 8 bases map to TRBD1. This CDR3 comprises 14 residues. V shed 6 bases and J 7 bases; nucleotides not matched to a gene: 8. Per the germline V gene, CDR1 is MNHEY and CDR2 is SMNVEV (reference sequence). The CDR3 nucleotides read TGTGCCAGCAGAACAGGGGGGGATGGCCAGCCCCAGCATTTT. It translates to CASRTGGDGQPQHF.

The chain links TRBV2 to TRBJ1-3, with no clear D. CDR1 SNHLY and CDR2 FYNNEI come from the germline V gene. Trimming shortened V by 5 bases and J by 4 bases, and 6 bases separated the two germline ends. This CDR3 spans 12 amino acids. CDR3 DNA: TGTGCCAGCAGTCCCCAGGGAAACACCATATATTTT. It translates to CASSPQGNTIYF.

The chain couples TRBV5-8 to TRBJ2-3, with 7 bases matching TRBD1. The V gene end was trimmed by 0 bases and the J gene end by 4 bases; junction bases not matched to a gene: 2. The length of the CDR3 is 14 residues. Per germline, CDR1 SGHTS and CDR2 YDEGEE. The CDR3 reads CASSLGQGADTQYF. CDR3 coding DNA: TGTGCCAGCAGCTTGGGACAGGGCGCAGATACGCAGTATTTT.

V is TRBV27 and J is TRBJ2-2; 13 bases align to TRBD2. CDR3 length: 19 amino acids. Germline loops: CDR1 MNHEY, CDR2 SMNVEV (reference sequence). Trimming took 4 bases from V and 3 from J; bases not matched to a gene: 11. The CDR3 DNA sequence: TGTGCCAGCAGTTCACGGACTAGCGGGAGCGTGGGGTACACCGGGGAGCTGTTTTTT. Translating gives CASSSRTSGSVGYTGELFF.

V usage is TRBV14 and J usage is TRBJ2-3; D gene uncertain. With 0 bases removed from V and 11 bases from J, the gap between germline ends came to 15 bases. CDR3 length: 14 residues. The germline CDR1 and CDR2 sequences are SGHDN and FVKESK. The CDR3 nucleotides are TGTGCCAGCAGCCAAGACACAGTGCGCCCGGAGCAGTATTTT. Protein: CASSQDTVRPEQYF.